This record covers a single T cell receptor (beta chain). As yet, its antigen is unknown. Profiled with immunoSEQ multiplex PCR; TCRdb holds only in-frame clones, not every one. The sample yields over 100,000 clones, roughly 90% seen once. This record comes from a study of cytomegalovirus exposure and HLA in healthy donors. Whole-study findings and limits: There were about 160 TCR beta chains listed as cytomegalovirus-associated.

CDR3 size: 16 residues. V was clipped by 5 bases and J by 3 bases, with 20 bases between them. The germline V gene has CDR1 SGHVS and CDR2 FQNEAQ. The gene calls are TRBV7-8 and TRBJ2-7; D not resolved. The TCR was taken from a woman under 30 in good health and CMV-seropositive. The material sequenced was PBMCs. CDR3 sequence: CASSLGRFEAYYEQYF. For the CDR3, the DNA is TGTGCCAGCAGCCTAGGTAGATTCGAAGCCTACTACGAGCAGTACTTC.